This T cell receptor (beta chain) was sequenced in a study of blood T cell repertoires in COVID-19. Across the whole study: The samples span acute and convalescent COVID-19 from the United States, Italy and Spain. The cDNA or gDNA used as material had been derived from T cells, B-cell-depleted T cells, or PBMCs.

Germline V gene lookup returns CDR1 LGHDT and CDR2 YNNKEL (reference sequence). With V trimmed by 0 bases and J by 0 bases, 3 bases remained unmatched. This CDR3 has 17 amino acids. In the original workflow: Estimates of nucleated cell counts were drawn from the amplification of reference gene primers. Data came from immunoSEQ multiplex PCR; TCRdb stores just in-frame clones and leaves some out. The V and J calls and clone size are taken from that table; D and trimming were inferred from the DNA. The sample records 78,000 or so clones, 86% being singletons. V is TRBV3-1 (or the pseudogene TRBV3-2) and J is TRBJ2-3; 10 bases are shared with TRBD2. The clonotype originates from a man in his fifties or sixties with active or convalescent COVID-19. Material for sequencing was peripheral blood. CDR3 residues: CASSQDTSGDSTDTQYF. The CDR3, as DNA: TGTGCCAGCAGCCAAGATACTAGCGGGGATAGCACAGATACGCAGTATTTT.